This TCR beta chain was sequenced in a study of monozygotic twins with inflammatory bowel disease. Germline CDR1 SGHRS, CDR2 YFSETQ. The CDR3 runs to 14 residues. TCRdb reprocessed the 5' RACE reads and stores each CDR3 protein as one record, lacking DNA. In total, the table holds around 400,000 distinct CDR3 sequences. This sequence originates from a human donor with ulcerative colitis or Crohn's disease, or a healthy co-twin of an affected twin (not recorded which). The chain is built from TRBV5-1 and TRBJ1-6. The sample was blood. The CDR3 sequence: CASSLDRRNSPLHF.